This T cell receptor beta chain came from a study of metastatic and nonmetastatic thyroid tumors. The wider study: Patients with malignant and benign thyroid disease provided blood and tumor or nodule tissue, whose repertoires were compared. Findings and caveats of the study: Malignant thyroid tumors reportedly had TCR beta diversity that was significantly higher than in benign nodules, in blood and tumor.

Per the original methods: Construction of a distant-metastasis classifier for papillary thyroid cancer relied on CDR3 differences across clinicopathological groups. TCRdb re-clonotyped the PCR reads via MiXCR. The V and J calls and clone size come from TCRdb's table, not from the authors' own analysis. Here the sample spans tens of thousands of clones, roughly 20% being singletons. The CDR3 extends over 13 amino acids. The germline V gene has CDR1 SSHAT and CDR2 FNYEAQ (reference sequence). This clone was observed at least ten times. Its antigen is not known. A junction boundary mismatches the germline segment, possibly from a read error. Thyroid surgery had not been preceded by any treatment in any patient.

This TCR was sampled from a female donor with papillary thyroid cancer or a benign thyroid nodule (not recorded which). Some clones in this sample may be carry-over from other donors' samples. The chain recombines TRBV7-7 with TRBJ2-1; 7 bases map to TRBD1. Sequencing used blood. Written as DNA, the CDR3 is TGTGCTAGCAGCACGGACAGGTACAATGAGCAGTTCTTC. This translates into CASSTDRYNEQFF.